The T cell receptor (beta chain) described here comes from a study of shared clonotypes between healthy human individuals. Overall study findings and caveats: Generally, estimated richness proved larger in naive subsets than it did in memory subsets.

Data came from immunoSEQ multiplex PCR; TCRdb stores just in-frame clones and leaves some out. The sample consists of some 2.1 million clones, 80% to 95% of them appearing once. V was cut by 0 bases and J by 8 bases, with 12 bases left in between. CDR1 is SGDLS, CDR2 YYNGEE, per germline. The CDR3 extends over 14 amino acids. Terminally differentiated effector memory CD45RA+ cells were excluded from the naive CD8 cells, which were CD45RO-negative and positively selected for CCR7. The donors were adults (healthy and HIV-negative) with no recent acute infections or vaccinations. Worth noting for this clone: Antigen unknown.

The rearrangement joins TRBV9 to TRBJ2-1; the D gene is possibly TRBD2 (5 bases). What was sequenced was naive CD8+ T cells from PBMCs. The sequence came from a man between 18 and 35 years old in good health. Some clones in this sample may be carry-over from other donors' samples. DNA for the CDR3: TGTGCCAGCAGCGTAGGGGAGCGCATGGATGAGCAGTTCTTC. Its protein is CASSVGERMDEQFF.